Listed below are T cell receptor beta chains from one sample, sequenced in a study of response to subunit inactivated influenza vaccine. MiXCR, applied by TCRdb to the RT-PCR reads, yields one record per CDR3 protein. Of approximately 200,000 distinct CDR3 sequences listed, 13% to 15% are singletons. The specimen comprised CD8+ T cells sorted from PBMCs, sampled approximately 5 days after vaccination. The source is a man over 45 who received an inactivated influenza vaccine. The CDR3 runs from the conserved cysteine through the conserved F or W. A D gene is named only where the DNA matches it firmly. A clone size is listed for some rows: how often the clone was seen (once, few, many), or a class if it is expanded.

TGTGCCAGCAGGCTACTTATAGAAGGAAGCACAGATACGCAGTATTTT	CASRLLIEGSTDTQYF	-	TRBV21-1	few	TRBJ2-3
TGTGCCAGCAGCTTTATGGGACAGGGCCCCAACGAGCAGTACTTC	CASSFMGQGPNEQYF	TRBD1	TRBV7-6	many	TRBJ2-7
TGTGCCAGCAGAATCGGGACAGCCCGAAATCAGCCCCAGCATTTT	CASRIGTARNQPQHF	TRBD1	TRBV28	few	TRBJ1-5
TGTGCCAGCAGTGAGCGGGTCTCCTACAATGAGCAGTTCTTC	CASSERVSYNEQFF	-	TRBV2	many	TRBJ2-1
TGTGCCAGCAGTTTCACTAGCGGGAGCTTGTACCAAGAGACCCAGTACTTC	CASSFTSGSLYQETQYF	TRBD2	TRBV28	-	TRBJ2-5
TGCGCCAGCAGCCCATCTTCTCCGGGTCTTGAGAATGAAGCTTTCTTT	CASSPSSPGLENEAFF	-	TRBV5-1	-	TRBJ1-1
TGTGCCAGCAGCCCGGGGTCAGGCACTGAAGCTTTCTTT	CASSPGSGTEAFF	-	TRBV5-6	-	TRBJ1-1
TGTGCCAGCAGTAGTACAGGGTTAGCTTTCTTT	CASSSTGLAFF	-	TRBV6-5	-	TRBJ1-1
TGTGCCAGCAGTCAACCCGGCAGGGCGGATGAAAAACTGTTTTTT	CASSQPGRADEKLFF	-	TRBV28	-	TRBJ1-4
TGCGCCAGCAGCTTGGCGGACAGTTACACAGATACGCAGTATTTT	CASSLADSYTDTQYF	-	TRBV5-1	many	TRBJ2-3
TGCGCCAGCAGCTTGGAAGGGCCCTACAATGAGCAGTTCTTC	CASSLEGPYNEQFF	-	TRBV5-1	-	TRBJ2-1
TGCAGCGTGGCCTCGCAAGTAGTCGGATCTGGGGCCAACGTCCTGACTTTC	CSVASQVVGSGANVLTF	-	TRBV29-1	few	TRBJ2-6
TGTGCCAGCAGCCATCGGGACAGTCTCACAGATACGCAGTATTTT	CASSHRDSLTDTQYF	TRBD1	TRBV4-2	-	TRBJ2-3
TGTGCCAGCAGTTTAGGACAGGGGGAGACCTACGAGCAGTACTTC	CASSLGQGETYEQYF	TRBD1	TRBV28	few	TRBJ2-7
TGTGCCAGCAGTTTCCGGGCCAGGAAAAATGAGCAGTTCTTC	CASSFRARKNEQFF	-	TRBV28	many	TRBJ2-1
TGTGCCAGCAGTCCGGGACAGGGGTTCGAGCAGTACTTC	CASSPGQGFEQYF	TRBD1	TRBV27	few	TRBJ2-7
TGTGCCACCAGCAGCTTCTCAGCGGGAGGCGGCCCAGATACGCAGTATTTT	CATSSFSAGGGPDTQYF	TRBD2	TRBV15	-	TRBJ2-3
TGTGCCAGCAGCTCGCCCCTCGGCGGCACAGATACGCAGTATTTT	CASSSPLGGTDTQYF	-	TRBV7-9	few	TRBJ2-3
TGCGCCAGCAGCCCAGAGACTAGCGGGAGGGCCATCGAGCAGTACTTC	CASSPETSGRAIEQYF	TRBD2	TRBV5-1	-	TRBJ2-7
TGTGCCAGCACCCTCCCTAGACCAGCGGGAGAAGATACGCAGTATTTT	CASTLPRPAGEDTQYF	TRBD2	TRBV6-2/TRBV6-3	-	TRBJ2-3